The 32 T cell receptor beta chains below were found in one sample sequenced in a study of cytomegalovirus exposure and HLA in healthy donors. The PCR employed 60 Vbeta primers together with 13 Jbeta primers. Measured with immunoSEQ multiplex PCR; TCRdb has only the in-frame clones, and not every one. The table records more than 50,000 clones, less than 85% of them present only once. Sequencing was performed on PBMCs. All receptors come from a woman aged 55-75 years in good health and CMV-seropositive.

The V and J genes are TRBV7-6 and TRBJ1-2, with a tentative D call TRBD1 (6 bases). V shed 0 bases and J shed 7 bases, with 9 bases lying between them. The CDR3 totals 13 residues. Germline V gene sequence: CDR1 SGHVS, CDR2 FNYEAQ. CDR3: CASSLAGGSGYTF. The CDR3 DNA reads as TGTGCCAGCAGCTTAGCAGGGGGAAGTGGCTACACCTTC.

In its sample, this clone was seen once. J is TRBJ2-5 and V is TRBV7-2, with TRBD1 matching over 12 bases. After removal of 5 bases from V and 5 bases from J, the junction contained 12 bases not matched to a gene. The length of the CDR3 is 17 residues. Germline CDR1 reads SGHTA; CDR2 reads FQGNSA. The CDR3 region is CASSIRGTGGYRETQYF. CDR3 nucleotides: TGTGCCAGCAGCATTAGGGGGACAGGGGGCTATAGGGAGACCCAGTACTTC.

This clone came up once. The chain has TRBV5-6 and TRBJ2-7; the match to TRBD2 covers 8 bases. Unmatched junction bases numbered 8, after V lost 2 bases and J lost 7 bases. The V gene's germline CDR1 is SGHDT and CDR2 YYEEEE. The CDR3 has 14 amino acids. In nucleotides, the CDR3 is TGTGCCAGCAGCTTCGGTAGCGGGGTCTGGGAGCAGTACTTC. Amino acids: CASSFGSGVWEQYF.

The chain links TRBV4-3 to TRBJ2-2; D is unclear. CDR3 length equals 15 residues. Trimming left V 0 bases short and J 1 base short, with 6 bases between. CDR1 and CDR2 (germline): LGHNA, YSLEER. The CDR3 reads CASSQEELNTGELFF. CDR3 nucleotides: TGCGCCAGCAGCCAAGAGGAGTTGAACACCGGGGAGCTGTTTTTT.

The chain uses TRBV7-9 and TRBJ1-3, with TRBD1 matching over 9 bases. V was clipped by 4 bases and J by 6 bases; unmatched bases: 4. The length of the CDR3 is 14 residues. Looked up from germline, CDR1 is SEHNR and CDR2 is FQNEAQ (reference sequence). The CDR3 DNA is TGTGCCAGCAGCTCCCGGGACAGGGAAAACACCATATATTTT. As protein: CASSSRDRENTIYF.

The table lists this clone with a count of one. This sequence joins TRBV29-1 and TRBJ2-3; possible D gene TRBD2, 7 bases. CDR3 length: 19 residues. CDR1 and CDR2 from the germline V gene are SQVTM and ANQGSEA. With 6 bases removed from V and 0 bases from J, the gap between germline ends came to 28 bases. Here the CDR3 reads CSVALEGGAQTPSTDTQYF. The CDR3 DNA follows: TGCAGCGTAGCCCTTGAAGGGGGGGCACAAACACCAAGCACAGATACGCAGTATTTT.

In nucleotides, the CDR3 is TGTGCCAGCAGCTCTTCCGGGACAGGGAGCGGCGGGGCTTTCTTT. This codes for CASSSSGTGSGGAFF. This chain joins TRBV11-2 and TRBJ1-1, with 9 bases fitting TRBD1. V lost 4 bases to trimming and J lost 11 bases; unmatched junction nucleotides: 14. CDR1 and CDR2 (germline): SGHAT, FQNNGV. The CDR3 is made up of 15 amino acids.

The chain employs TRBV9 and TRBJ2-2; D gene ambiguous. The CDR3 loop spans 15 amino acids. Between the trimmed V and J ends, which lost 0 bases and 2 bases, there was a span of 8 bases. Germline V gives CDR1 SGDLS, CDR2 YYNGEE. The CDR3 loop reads CASSVDIINTGELFF. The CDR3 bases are TGTGCCAGCAGCGTAGACATCATAAACACCGGGGAGCTGTTTTTT.

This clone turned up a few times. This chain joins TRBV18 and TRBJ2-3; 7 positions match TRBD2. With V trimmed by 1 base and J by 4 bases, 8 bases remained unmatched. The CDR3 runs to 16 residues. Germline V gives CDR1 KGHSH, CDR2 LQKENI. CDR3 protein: CASSPQETSPPDTQYF. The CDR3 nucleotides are TGTGCCAGCTCACCACAGGAGACTAGCCCCCCAGATACGCAGTATTTT.

Here the CDR3 reads CASSDGLNTEAFF. The DNA for the CDR3 is TGCGCCAGCAGTGACGGGTTGAACACTGAAGCTTTCTTT. The chain uses TRBV5-1 and TRBJ1-1; D is undetermined. V was cut by 5 bases and J by 0 bases, with 8 bases left in between. This CDR3 has 13 amino acids. Germline CDR1 SGHRS, CDR2 YFSETQ.

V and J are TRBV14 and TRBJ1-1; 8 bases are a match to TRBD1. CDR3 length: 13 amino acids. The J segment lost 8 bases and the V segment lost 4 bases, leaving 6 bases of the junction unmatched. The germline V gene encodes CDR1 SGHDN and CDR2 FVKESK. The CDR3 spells CASSPAWTGEAFF. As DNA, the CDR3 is TGTGCCAGCAGCCCCGCTTGGACAGGGGAAGCTTTCTTT. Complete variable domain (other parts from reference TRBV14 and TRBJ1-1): EAGVTQFPSHSVIEKGQTVTLRCDPISGHDNLYWYRRVMGKEIKFLLHFVKESKQDESGMPNNRFLAERTGGTYSTLKVQPAELEDSGVYFCASSPAWTGEAFFGQGTRLTVV.

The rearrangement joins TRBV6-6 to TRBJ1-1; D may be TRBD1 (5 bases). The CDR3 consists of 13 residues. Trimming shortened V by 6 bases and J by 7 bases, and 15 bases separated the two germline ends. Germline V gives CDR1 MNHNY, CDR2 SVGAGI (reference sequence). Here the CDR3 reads CASRPASDSEAFF. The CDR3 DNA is TGTGCCAGCAGGCCGGCATCCGACAGTGAAGCTTTCTTT.

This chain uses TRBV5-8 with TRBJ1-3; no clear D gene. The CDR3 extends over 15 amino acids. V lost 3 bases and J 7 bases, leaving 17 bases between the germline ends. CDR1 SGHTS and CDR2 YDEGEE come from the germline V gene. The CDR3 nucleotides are TGTGCCAGCAGCTCCCTCGGACTCCGCAGGAACACCATATATTTT. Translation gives CASSSLGLRRNTIYF.

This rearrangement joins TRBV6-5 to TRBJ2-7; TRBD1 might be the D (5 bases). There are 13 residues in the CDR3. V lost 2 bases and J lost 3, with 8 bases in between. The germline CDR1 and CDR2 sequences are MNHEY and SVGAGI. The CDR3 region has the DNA TGTGCCAGCAGTTACGTAAGGGGCTACGAGCAGTACTTC. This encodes CASSYVRGYEQYF.

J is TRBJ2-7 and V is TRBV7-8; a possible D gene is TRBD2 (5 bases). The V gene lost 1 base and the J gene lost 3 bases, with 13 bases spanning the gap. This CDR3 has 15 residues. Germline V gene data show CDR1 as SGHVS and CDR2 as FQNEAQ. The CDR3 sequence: CASSLGPGSVYEQYF. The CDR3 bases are TGTGCCAGCAGCTTAGGCCCGGGGTCGGTCTACGAGCAGTACTTC.

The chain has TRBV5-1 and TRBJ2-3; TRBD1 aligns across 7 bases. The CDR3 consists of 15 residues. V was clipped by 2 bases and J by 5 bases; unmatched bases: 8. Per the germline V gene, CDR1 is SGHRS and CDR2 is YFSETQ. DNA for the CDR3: TGCGCCAGCAGCTTCTTGGGGAACAGGGGAGATACGCAGTATTTT. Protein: CASSFLGNRGDTQYF.

The CDR3 coding sequence is TGTGCCAGCAGAACAATTCGTAGACAGGGGGGAGAGGCTTTCTTT. Translated: CASRTIRRQGGEAFF. The chain joins TRBV27 to TRBJ1-1; TRBD1 matches 9 bases. The CDR3 totals 15 residues. Per germline, CDR1 MNHEY and CDR2 SMNVEV (reference sequence). The V gene end was trimmed by 6 bases and the J gene end by 11 bases; junction bases not matched to a gene: 16.

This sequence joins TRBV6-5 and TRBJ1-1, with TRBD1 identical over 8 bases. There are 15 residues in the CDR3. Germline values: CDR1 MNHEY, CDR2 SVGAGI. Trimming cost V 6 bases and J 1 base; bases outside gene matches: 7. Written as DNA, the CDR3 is TGTGCCAGCAGGGGGACAGGAGATTCGAACACTGAAGCTTTCTTT. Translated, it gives CASRGTGDSNTEAFF.

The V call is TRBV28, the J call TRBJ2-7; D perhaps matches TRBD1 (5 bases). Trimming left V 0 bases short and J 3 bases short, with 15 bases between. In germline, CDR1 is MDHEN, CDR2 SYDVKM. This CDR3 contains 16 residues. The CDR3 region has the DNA TGTGCCAGCAGTTTATGGTCAGGGCTCCCCAGCTACGAGCAGTACTTC. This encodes CASSLWSGLPSYEQYF.

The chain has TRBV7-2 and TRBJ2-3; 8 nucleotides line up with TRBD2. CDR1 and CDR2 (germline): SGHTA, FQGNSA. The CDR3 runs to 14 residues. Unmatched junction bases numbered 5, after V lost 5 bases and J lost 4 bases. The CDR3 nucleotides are TGTGCCAGCAGCCCCCCGGGACTAGCAGATACGCAGTATTTT. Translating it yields CASSPPGLADTQYF.

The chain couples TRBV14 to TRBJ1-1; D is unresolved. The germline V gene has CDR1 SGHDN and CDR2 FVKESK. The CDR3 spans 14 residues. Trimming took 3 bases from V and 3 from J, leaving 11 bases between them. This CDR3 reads CASSQTIRYTEAFF. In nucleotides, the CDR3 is TGTGCCAGCAGCCAGACAATACGATACACTGAAGCTTTCTTT.

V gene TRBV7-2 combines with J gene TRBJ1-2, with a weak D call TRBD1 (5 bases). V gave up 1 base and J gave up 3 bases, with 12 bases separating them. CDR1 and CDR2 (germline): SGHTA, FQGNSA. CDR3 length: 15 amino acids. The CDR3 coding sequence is TGTGCCAGCAGCTTAGGGGCAGGGCGCTACTATGGCTACACCTTC. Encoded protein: CASSLGAGRYYGYTF.

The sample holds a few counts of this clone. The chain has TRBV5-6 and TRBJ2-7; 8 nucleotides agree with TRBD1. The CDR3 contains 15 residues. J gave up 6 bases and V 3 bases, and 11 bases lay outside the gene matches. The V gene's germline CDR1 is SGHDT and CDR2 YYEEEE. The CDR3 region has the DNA TGTGCCAGCAGCTGGGAGACAGGGGCCCCAAGCGAGCAGTACTTC. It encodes CASSWETGAPSEQYF.

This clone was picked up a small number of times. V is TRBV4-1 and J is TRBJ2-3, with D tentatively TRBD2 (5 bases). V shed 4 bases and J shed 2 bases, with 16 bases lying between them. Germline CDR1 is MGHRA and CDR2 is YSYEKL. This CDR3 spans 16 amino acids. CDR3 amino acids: CASSRTDKALTDTQYF. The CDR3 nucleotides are TGCGCCAGCAGCCGGACTGACAAGGCACTCACAGATACGCAGTATTTT.

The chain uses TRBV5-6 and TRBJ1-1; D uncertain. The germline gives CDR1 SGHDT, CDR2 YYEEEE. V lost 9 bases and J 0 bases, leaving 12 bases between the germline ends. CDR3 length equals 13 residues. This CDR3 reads CATSTGMNTEAFF. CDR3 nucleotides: TGTGCCACTAGTACGGGGATGAACACTGAAGCTTTCTTT.

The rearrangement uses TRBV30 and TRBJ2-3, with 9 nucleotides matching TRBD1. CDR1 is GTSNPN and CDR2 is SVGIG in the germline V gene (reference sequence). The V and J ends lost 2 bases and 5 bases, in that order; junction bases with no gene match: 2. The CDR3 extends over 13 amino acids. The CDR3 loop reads CAWSSTGGDTQYF. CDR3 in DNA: TGTGCCTGGAGTTCGACAGGGGGAGATACGCAGTATTTT.

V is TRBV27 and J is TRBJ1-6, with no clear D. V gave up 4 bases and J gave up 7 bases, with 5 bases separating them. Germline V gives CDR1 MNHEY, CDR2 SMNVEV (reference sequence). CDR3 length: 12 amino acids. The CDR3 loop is CASSSVNSPLHF. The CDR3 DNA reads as TGTGCCAGCAGTTCTGTAAATTCACCCCTCCACTTT.

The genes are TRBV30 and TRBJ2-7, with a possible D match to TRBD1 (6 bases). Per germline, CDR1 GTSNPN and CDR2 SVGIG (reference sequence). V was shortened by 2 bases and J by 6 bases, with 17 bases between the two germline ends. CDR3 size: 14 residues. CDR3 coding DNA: TGTGCCTGGAGTATATGGAACAGGGAATCCGAGCAGTACTTC. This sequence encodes CAWSIWNRESEQYF. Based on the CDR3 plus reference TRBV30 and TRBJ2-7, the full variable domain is SQTIHQWPATLVQPVGSPLSLECTVEGTSNPNLYWYRQAAGRGLQLLFYSVGIGQISSEVPQNLSASRPQDRQFILSSKKLLLSDSGFYLCAWSIWNRESEQYFGPGTRLTVT.

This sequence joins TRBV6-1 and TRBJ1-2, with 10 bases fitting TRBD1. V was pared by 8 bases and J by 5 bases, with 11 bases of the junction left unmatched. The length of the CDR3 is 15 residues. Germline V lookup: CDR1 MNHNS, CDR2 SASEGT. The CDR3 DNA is TGTGCCAGCGCGGGACAGGGGATCGGGCATTATGGCTACACCTTC. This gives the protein CASAGQGIGHYGYTF.

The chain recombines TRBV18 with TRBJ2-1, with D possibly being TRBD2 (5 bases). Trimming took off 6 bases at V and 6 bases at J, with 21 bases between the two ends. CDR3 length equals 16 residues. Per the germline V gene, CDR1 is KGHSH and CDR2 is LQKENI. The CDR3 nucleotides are TGTGCCAGCTCCCCAAGTGTCGGGGTATCGTTCAATGAGCAGTTCTTC. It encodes CASSPSVGVSFNEQFF. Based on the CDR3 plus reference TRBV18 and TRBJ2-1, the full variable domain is NAGVMQNPRHLVRRRGQEARLRCSPMKGHSHVYWYRQLPEEGLKFMVYLQKENIIDESGMPKERFSAEFPKEGPSILRIQQVVRGDSAAYFCASSPSVGVSFNEQFFGPGTRLTVL.

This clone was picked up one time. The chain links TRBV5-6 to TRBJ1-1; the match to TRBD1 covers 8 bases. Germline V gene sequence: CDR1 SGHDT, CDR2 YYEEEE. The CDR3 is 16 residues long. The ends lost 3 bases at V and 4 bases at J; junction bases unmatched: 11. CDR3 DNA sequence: TGTGCCAGCAGCTGGGGACAGGCGGCGACGGGCACTGAAGCTTTCTTT. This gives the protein CASSWGQAATGTEAFF.

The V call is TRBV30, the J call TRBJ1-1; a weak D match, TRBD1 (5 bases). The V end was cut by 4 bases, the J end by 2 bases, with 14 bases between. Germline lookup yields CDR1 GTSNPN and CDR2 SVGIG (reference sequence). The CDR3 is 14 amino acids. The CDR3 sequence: CAWIGPGTNTEAFF. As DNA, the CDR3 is TGTGCCTGGATCGGGCCAGGGACTAACACTGAAGCTTTCTTT.